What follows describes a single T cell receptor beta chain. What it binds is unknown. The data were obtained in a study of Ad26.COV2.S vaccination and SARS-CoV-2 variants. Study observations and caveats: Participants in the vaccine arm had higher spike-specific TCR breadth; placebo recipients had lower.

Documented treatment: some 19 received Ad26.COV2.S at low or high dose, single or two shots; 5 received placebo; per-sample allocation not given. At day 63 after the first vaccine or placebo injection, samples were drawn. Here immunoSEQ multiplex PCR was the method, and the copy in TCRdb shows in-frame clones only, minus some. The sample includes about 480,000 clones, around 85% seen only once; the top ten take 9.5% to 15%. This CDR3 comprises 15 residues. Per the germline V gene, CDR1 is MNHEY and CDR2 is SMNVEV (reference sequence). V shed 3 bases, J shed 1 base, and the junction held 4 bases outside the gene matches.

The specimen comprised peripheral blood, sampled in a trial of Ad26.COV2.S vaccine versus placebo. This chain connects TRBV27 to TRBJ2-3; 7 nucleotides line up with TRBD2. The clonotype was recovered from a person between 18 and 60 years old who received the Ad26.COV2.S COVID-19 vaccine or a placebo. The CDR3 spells CASSFLAGGTDTQYF. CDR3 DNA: TGTGCCAGCAGTTTCTTGGCGGGGGGCACAGATACGCAGTATTTT.